The rows below give T cell receptor beta chains drawn from one sample of a study of blood T cell repertoires in COVID-19. Sequenced by immunoSEQ multiplex PCR; TCRdb stores in-frame clones only, minus some. This repertoire shows approximately 280,000 clones, 70% to 90% found once; its top ten account for around 12%. The sequencing sample was made of peripheral blood. These receptors came from a woman aged 55-69 years with acute or convalescent COVID-19. The CDR3 runs from the conserved cysteine through the conserved F or W. A D gene is named only where the DNA matches it firmly. The size entry is marked missing in some rows and otherwise reads once, few, many or a size class.

cdr3_nt: TGTGCCAGCAGCGGACAGAACTCCTACAATGAGCAGTTCTTC
cdr3_aa: CASSGQNSYNEQFF
d_call: -
j_call: TRBJ2-1
clone_size: -
v_call: TRBV7-2

cdr3_nt: TGTGCCAGCAGCCGTCACCGGGGACAGGGGCTCGATACGCAGTATTTT
cdr3_aa: CASSRHRGQGLDTQYF
d_call: TRBD1
j_call: TRBJ2-3
clone_size: -
v_call: TRBV4-2

cdr3_nt: TGTGCCAGCAGTGACTCGGGGGCTGAGCAGTTCTTC
cdr3_aa: CASSDSGAEQFF
d_call: -
j_call: TRBJ2-1
clone_size: -
v_call: TRBV6-4

cdr3_nt: TGTGCCAGTACCCCGGGGAGCAGAGAGACCCAGTACTTC
cdr3_aa: CASTPGSRETQYF
d_call: -
j_call: TRBJ2-5
clone_size: -
v_call: TRBV19

cdr3_nt: TGTGCCAGCAGTTTAGGTCAGGGGAGCACCGGGGAGCTGTTTTTT
cdr3_aa: CASSLGQGSTGELFF
d_call: -
j_call: TRBJ2-2
clone_size: once
v_call: TRBV28

cdr3_nt: TGTGCCAGTTCTGACTTAGGAGGCTATGGCTACACCTTC
cdr3_aa: CASSDLGGYGYTF
d_call: -
j_call: TRBJ1-2
clone_size: -
v_call: TRBV18

cdr3_nt: TGTGCCAGTAGTGACGGGGACAGGGGGCTACGCACCGGGGAGCTGTTTTTT
cdr3_aa: CASSDGDRGLRTGELFF
d_call: TRBD1
j_call: TRBJ2-2
clone_size: -
v_call: TRBV19

cdr3_nt: TGTGCCAGCAGTGCCCCCAGGCCTGGCACCGGGGAGCTGTTTTTT
cdr3_aa: CASSAPRPGTGELFF
d_call: -
j_call: TRBJ2-2
clone_size: -
v_call: TRBV28

cdr3_nt: TGTGCCACCAGCAGAGATGGAGGGGGCGCAAACACCATATATTTT
cdr3_aa: CATSRDGGGANTIYF
d_call: TRBD1
j_call: TRBJ1-3
clone_size: -
v_call: TRBV15

cdr3_nt: TGTGCCAGCTCACCATCAATGGGGACAGGCAAGGGCACTGAAGCTTTCTTT
cdr3_aa: CASSPSMGTGKGTEAFF
d_call: TRBD1
j_call: TRBJ1-1
clone_size: -
v_call: TRBV18

cdr3_nt: TGTGCCAGCAGCAAAGCTGGTAGCGGGAGGTTAGATACGCAGTATTTT
cdr3_aa: CASSKAGSGRLDTQYF
d_call: -
j_call: TRBJ2-3
clone_size: few
v_call: TRBV21-1